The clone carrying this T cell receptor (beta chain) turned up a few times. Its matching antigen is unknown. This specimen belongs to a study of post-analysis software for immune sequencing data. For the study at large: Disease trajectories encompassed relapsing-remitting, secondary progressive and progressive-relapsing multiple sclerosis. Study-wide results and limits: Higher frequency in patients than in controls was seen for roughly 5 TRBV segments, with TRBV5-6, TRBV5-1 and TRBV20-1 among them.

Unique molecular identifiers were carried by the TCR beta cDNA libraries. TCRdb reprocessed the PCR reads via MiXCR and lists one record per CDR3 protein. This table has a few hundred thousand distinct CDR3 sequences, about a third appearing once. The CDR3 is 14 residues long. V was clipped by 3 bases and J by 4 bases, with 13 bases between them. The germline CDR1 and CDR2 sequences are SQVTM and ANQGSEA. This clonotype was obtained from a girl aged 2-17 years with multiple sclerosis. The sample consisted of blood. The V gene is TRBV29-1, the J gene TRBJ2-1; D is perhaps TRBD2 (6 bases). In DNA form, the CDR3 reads TGCAGCGTTGAGGAGGGGACCGGGTACAATGAGCAGTTCTTC. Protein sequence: CSVEEGTGYNEQFF.